This T cell receptor beta chain was sequenced for a study of technical replicates of blood from several donors. Repertoires were generated with immunoSEQ multiplex PCR, while TCRdb's copy carries only in-frame clones and drops some. The profile shows 65,000 to 80,000 clones, 85% to 95% of them singletons. Germline V lookup: CDR1 MDHEN, CDR2 SYDVKM. This CDR3 contains 15 residues. Trimming left V 1 base short and J 4 bases short, with 13 bases between. The sequenced sample was T cells isolated from PBMCs. This chain uses TRBV28 with TRBJ1-2, with a tentative D call TRBD1 (6 bases). This TCR derives from a human donor in good health. The CDR3 is CASSLFQGSSYGYTF. The CDR3 nucleotides read TGTGCCAGCAGTTTATTTCAGGGGTCCAGCTATGGCTACACCTTC.